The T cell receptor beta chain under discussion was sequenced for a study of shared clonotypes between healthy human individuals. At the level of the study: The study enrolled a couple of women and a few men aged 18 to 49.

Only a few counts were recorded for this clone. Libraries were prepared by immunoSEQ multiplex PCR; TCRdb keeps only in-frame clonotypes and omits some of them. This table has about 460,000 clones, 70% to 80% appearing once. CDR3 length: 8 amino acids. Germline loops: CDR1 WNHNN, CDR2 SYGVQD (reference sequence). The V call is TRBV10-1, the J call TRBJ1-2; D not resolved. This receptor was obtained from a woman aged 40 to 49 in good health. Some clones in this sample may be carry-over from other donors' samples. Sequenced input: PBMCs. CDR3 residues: CEGHGYTF. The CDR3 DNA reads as TGCGAAGGCCATGGCTACACCTTC.